The clone carrying this T cell receptor beta chain has ten or more counts. Its cognate antigen is unknown. Assay: immunoSEQ multiplex PCR; the TCRdb copy retains only in-frame clones and omits some. The sample shows 100,000 or so clones, approximately 56% of them seen only once. Genomic DNA in an amount of around 1.8 micrograms was extracted from cryopreserved PBMCs and used for the preparation of TCR beta libraries. The data were taken from a study of cytotoxic CD8 clonotypes in ibrutinib-treated CLL. At the level of the study: Sequenced samples delivered averages of 255,043 productive templates and tens of thousands of productive rearrangements.

Study-wide points: Clonality increased with ibrutinib response but returned toward baseline at progression.

The germline V gene encodes CDR1 SGHTA and CDR2 FQGNSA. The CDR3 is 13 amino acids. V was pared by 3 bases and J by 4 bases, with 8 bases between. The chain links TRBV7-2 to TRBJ2-3; D not resolved. The source material was PBMCs, sampled after 24 months of ibrutinib treatment. This receptor was taken from a human donor with chronic lymphocytic leukemia. CDR3 in DNA: TGTGCCAGCAGCTTCGGACGGGCAGATACGCAGTATTTT. It yields the protein CASSFGRADTQYF.